The 15 T cell receptor beta chains reported below all come from one sample, sequenced in a study of blood T cell repertoires in COVID-19. Profiling relied on immunoSEQ multiplex PCR, and the TCRdb table lists in-frame clones only, not all of them. The data show around 300,000 clones, roughly 86% seen once. Sequencing was done on a sample of peripheral blood. These receptors were collected from a woman younger than 45 who had recovered from COVID-19.

The V and J genes are TRBV27 and TRBJ1-1; TRBD1 aligns across 9 bases. V shed 5 bases, J shed 6 bases, and the junction held 7 bases outside the gene matches. The V gene's germline CDR1 is MNHEY and CDR2 SMNVEV (reference sequence). The CDR3 length is 14 residues. This CDR3 is CASSITGGYAEAFF. The CDR3 coding sequence is TGTGCCAGCAGTATAACAGGGGGCTACGCTGAAGCTTTCTTT.

V is TRBV29-1 and J is TRBJ1-1, with a weak D call TRBD1 (5 bases). Germline V CDR1 and CDR2: SQVTM, ANQGSEA. With 4 bases removed from V and 6 bases from J, the gap between germline ends came to 21 bases. CDR3 length: 15 amino acids. CDR3 nucleotides: TGCAGCGTTGGGTATTGGTCATTGGCGGGGGCTGAAGCTTTCTTT. Protein: CSVGYWSLAGAEAFF.

The V call is TRBV4-1, the J call TRBJ1-2; D is possibly TRBD1 (5 bases). V was cut by 8 bases and J by 10 bases, with 14 bases left in between. CDR3 size: 11 residues. Germline CDR1 is MGHRA and CDR2 is YSYEKL. The CDR3 DNA is TGCGCCAGCGGTCGGGGGTTTGACTACACCTTC. Residues: CASGRGFDYTF.

The chain combines TRBV24-1 with TRBJ2-3; 8 nucleotides line up with TRBD2. Germline loops: CDR1 KGHDR, CDR2 SFDVKD. The trim removed 0 bases at V and 1 base at J, leaving 2 bases unmatched. CDR3 size: 16 residues. CDR3 sequence: CATSDLPREGTDTQYF. CDR3 nucleotides: TGTGCCACCAGTGATTTGCCGCGGGAGGGCACAGATACGCAGTATTTT.

The chain couples TRBV21-1 to TRBJ1-2; the listed D gene, TRBD1, was not tested against the DNA. TRBV21-1 is described as a pseudogene. The CDR3 runs 15 residues. As DNA, the CDR3 is TGTGCCAGCAGCAAAGGAAAGCGACAGGTCTATGGCTACACCTTC. It yields the protein CASSKGKRQVYGYTF.

This chain connects TRBV4-3 to TRBJ2-3, with TRBD2 identical over 14 bases. The trim removed 4 bases at V and 5 bases at J, leaving 5 bases unmatched. This CDR3 has 16 amino acids. Germline V gene lookup returns CDR1 LGHNA and CDR2 YSLEER. Here the CDR3 DNA reads TGCGCCAGCAGCCGCGGGACTAGCGGGAGCGGAGATACGCAGTATTTT. The encoded protein is CASSRGTSGSGDTQYF.

The count of this clone is one. The chain is built from TRBV4-1 and TRBJ1-4, with D perhaps TRBD1 (5 bases). From germline, CDR1 is MGHRA and CDR2 YSYEKL. The V end lost 1 base, the J end lost 8 bases, and 11 bases lay between the germline ends. This CDR3 contains 14 residues. CDR3 coding DNA: TGCGCCAGCAGCCAAGCCACAGGACTAGAAAAACTGTTTTTT. This encodes CASSQATGLEKLFF.

A single count supports this clone. This chain joins TRBV21-1 and TRBJ2-1; the table names TRBD1, a call not compared with the DNA. TRBV21-1 is given as a pseudogene. The CDR3 length is 13 residues. The CDR3 DNA follows: TGTGCCAGCACCGCCGGACAAAACAATGAGCAGTTCTTC. Its translation: CASTAGQNNEQFF.

The chain joins TRBV30 to TRBJ1-1, with a weak D call TRBD1 (6 bases). V was cut by 4 bases and J by 1 base, with 7 bases left in between. The CDR3 is 12 residues long. The germline gives CDR1 GTSNPN, CDR2 SVGIG (reference sequence). The CDR3 DNA follows: TGTGCCTGGACAGGGGCGAACACTGAAGCTTTCTTT. It specifies CAWTGANTEAFF. The full variable domain, its missing parts supplied by reference TRBV30 and TRBJ1-1, is SQTIHQWPATLVQPVGSPLSLECTVEGTSNPNLYWYRQAAGRGLQLLFYSVGIGQISSEVPQNLSASRPQDRQFILSSKKLLLSDSGFYLCAWTGANTEAFFGQGTRLTVV.

This sequence joins TRBV2 and TRBJ2-1; 8 positions agree with TRBD2. Trimming removed 2 bases from V and 2 bases from J; junction bases left unmatched: 2. CDR1 and CDR2 (germline): SNHLY, FYNNEI. The CDR3 spans 15 residues. The CDR3 is CASSETSGTYNEQFF. The CDR3 nucleotides read TGTGCCAGCAGTGAAACTAGCGGCACCTACAATGAGCAGTTCTTC.

The chain is built from TRBV19 and TRBJ2-3, with 10 nucleotides matching TRBD2. V trimming: 3 bases; J trimming: 6 bases; junction bases outside the gene matches: 3. The CDR3 extends over 14 amino acids. The V gene's germline CDR1 is LNHDA and CDR2 SQIVND (reference sequence). The CDR3 spells CASSISGRADTQYF. The CDR3 DNA follows: TGTGCCAGTAGTATCAGCGGGAGGGCGGATACGCAGTATTTT.

This clone has just a few counts. The chain couples TRBV6-5 to TRBJ2-1; 7 bases agree with TRBD2. Trimming took 0 bases from V and 3 from J; bases not matched to a gene: 5. Per germline, CDR1 MNHEY and CDR2 SVGAGI. The CDR3 extends over 16 amino acids. For the CDR3, the DNA is TGTGCCAGCAGTTACTCATCGGGACTATACTACAATGAGCAGTTCTTC. This translates into CASSYSSGLYYNEQFF.

The V gene is TRBV6-5, the J gene TRBJ2-7; 8 bases are shared with TRBD1. This CDR3 comprises 16 residues. The V gene end was trimmed by 4 bases and the J gene end by 0 bases; junction bases not matched to a gene: 8. Germline CDR1 MNHEY, CDR2 SVGAGI. The CDR3 sequence: CASSFARTGSSYEQYF. The CDR3 region has the DNA TGTGCCAGCAGTTTCGCAAGGACAGGGAGCTCCTACGAGCAGTACTTC.

The V gene is TRBV4-2, the J gene TRBJ2-3; weak D call: TRBD1 (5 bases). CDR1 and CDR2 (germline): LGHNA, YNFKEQ. V gave up 0 bases and J gave up 3 bases, with 7 bases separating them. This CDR3 is 14 amino acids long. CDR3 protein: CASSQDKGTDTQYF. CDR3 DNA sequence: TGTGCCAGCAGCCAAGATAAGGGGACAGATACGCAGTATTTT.

This chain joins TRBV6-2 or TRBV6-3 and TRBJ2-5, with 7 positions matching TRBD2. Germline V gene lookup returns CDR1 MNHEY and CDR2 SVGEGT. This CDR3 comprises 12 residues. The junction had 2 bases not matched to a gene; V was cut back by 5 bases and J by 5 bases. This chain's CDR3 is CASSTSEETQYF. The CDR3 coding sequence is TGTGCCAGCAGTACTAGCGAGGAGACCCAGTACTTC.